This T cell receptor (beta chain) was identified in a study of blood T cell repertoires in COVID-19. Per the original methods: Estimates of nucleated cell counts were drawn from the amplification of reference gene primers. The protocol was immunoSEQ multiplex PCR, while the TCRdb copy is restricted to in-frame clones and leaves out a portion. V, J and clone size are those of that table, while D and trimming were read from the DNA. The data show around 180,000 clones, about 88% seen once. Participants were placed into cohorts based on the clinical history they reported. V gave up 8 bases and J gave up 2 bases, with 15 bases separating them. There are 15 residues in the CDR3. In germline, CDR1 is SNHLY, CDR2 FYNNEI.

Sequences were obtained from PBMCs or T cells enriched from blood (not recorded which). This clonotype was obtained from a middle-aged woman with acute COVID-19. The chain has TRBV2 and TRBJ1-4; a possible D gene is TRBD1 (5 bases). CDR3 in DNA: TGTGCCAGCCGTAGTCAGGGTTTCACTAATGAAAAACTGTTTTTT. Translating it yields CASRSQGFTNEKLFF.